This T cell receptor beta chain came from a study of blood T cells in healthy people across ages. The CDR3 sequence is 13 residues long. V shed 0 bases and J 7 bases; nucleotides not matched to a gene: 0. The germline gives CDR1 SGDLS, CDR2 YYNGEE. Then a second PCR, running roughly 6 to 11 cycles, was carried out with a sample-barcoded 5' primer and a J-beta primer mix. Researchers report that each sample yielded at least 3 million CDR3-containing paired-end reads. TCRdb used MiXCR to reprocess the 5' RACE reads, holding one entry per CDR3 protein. The data contain 1.5 million to 2 million distinct CDR3 sequences, approximately 28% of them singletons.

The J gene is TRBJ2-1, the V gene TRBV9; 8 bases line up with TRBD2. The specimen sequenced was blood. The sequence was collected from a woman in her 30s in good health. CDR3 DNA sequence: TGTGCCAGCAGCGTAGGCGGGAGGAATGAGCAGTTCTTC. It encodes CASSVGGRNEQFF.